Listed below are T cell receptor beta chains from one sample, sequenced in a study of cytomegalovirus exposure and HLA in healthy donors. TCRdb's copy holds only in-frame clones and misses some; the assay was immunoSEQ multiplex PCR. The table records around 200,000 clones, 75% to 90% of them present only once. The sample comprised PBMCs. The receptors were sampled from a young woman in good health and CMV-seronegative. Both conserved end residues are trimmed from each CDR3. The D gene is left open where the match is weak.

>TRBV9|TRBJ1-1|-
ASSVGGSTEAF
>TRBV9|TRBJ2-2|-
ASSVAGSVTGELF
>TRBV5-1|TRBJ2-3|TRBD2
ASRPGLAGTTDTQY
>TRBV27|TRBJ1-2|-
ASSFGQGPYGYT
>TRBV6-6|TRBJ2-1|TRBD2
ASSYQAGRGSEQF
>TRBV7-9|TRBJ1-1|TRBD1
ASSPRRTGGGEAF
>TRBV5-1|TRBJ1-2|-
ASSFSRAYGYT
>TRBV27|TRBJ1-6|-
ASSLSRGTASPLH
>TRBV6-5|TRBJ2-6|-
ASSGFSGANVLT
>TRBV21-1|TRBJ2-7|-
ASRPGQGSYEQY
>TRBV19|TRBJ1-1|-
ASSIGGGNTEAF
>TRBV5-1|TRBJ2-2|TRBD1
ASSARQGAGTGELF
>TRBV5-5|TRBJ1-4|-
ASSRSGLNNEKLF
>TRBV5-4|TRBJ2-2|-
ASSPAGSGELF
>TRBV5-1|TRBJ2-3|-
ASSFIDGSLRADTQY